The next 17 T cell receptor beta chains were all read from a single sample in a study of blood T cell repertoires in COVID-19. Only in-frame clones appear in the TCRdb table, and some are missing; sequencing was by immunoSEQ multiplex PCR. The sample has some 340,000 clones, roughly 90% seen once. Sequenced material: PBMCs or T cells enriched from blood (not recorded which). These receptors were collected from a woman younger than 45 who had been exposed to COVID-19.

The chain has TRBV18 and TRBJ1-2; weak D call: TRBD1 (5 bases). This CDR3 is 16 amino acids long. V was shortened by 2 bases and J by 2 bases, with 15 bases between the two germline ends. CDR1 is KGHSH and CDR2 is LQKENI in the germline V gene. The DNA for the CDR3 is TGTGCCAGCTCACCAGTTCCTGGGGGACTGAACTATGGCTACACCTTC. It translates to CASSPVPGGLNYGYTF.

The V and J genes are TRBV7-5 and TRBJ1-5; the tabulated D call, TRBD1, remains unverified against the DNA. TRBV7-5 is reported as a pseudogene. The CDR3 consists of 14 residues. CDR3 sequence: CASQRQANNQPQHF. The CDR3, as DNA: TGTGCCAGTCAAAGACAGGCGAACAATCAGCCCCAGCATTTT.

Remarks on this clone: Other DNA sequences in the same sample also yield this CDR3. The genes are TRBV5-1 and TRBJ1-1; no reliable D call. This CDR3 has 12 residues. Germline V gene data show CDR1 as SGHRS and CDR2 as YFSETQ. Between the trimmed V and J ends, which lost 2 bases and 3 bases, there was a span of 5 bases. CDR3 DNA sequence: TGCGCCAGCAGCTTAGGAGACACTGAAGCTTTCTTT. It is translated as CASSLGDTEAFF.

This chain joins TRBV12-3 or TRBV12-4 and TRBJ1-1; D possibly corresponds to TRBD1 (5 bases). This CDR3 has 13 amino acids. V lost 4 bases and J 7 bases, leaving 13 bases between the germline ends. This chain's CDR3 is CASSSGQDGEAFF. The CDR3 DNA reads TGTGCCAGCAGTTCCGGACAAGACGGTGAAGCTTTCTTT.

The rearrangement uses TRBV21-1 and TRBJ1-2; no DNA check was done on the table's D call, TRBD1. TRBV21-1 is flagged as a pseudogene. The CDR3 contains 11 residues. CDR3 loop: CASRTNRDYTF. In DNA, the CDR3 is TGTGCCAGCAGAACAAACAGGGACTACACCTTC.

A single count supports this clone. The chain uses TRBV12-3 or TRBV12-4 and TRBJ1-2; D may be TRBD1 (5 bases). The CDR3 sequence is 13 residues long. V shed 7 bases and J shed 7 bases, with 16 bases lying between them. CDR3 in DNA: TGTGCCAGCACCCTTGCCCACGGGGGTGGCTACACCTTC. This sequence encodes CASTLAHGGGYTF.

V usage is TRBV2 and J usage is TRBJ1-1; D is possibly TRBD1 (6 bases). V lost 2 bases, J lost 1 base, and 11 bases lay in between. The CDR3 runs 15 residues. Germline lookup yields CDR1 SNHLY and CDR2 FYNNEI. This CDR3 reads CASSEPGQPNTEAFF. CDR3 coding DNA: TGTGCCAGCAGTGAACCCGGACAGCCGAACACTGAAGCTTTCTTT. Filled out from reference TRBV2 and TRBJ1-1, the complete variable domain reads EPEVTQTPSHQVTQMGQEVILRCVPISNHLYFYWYRQILGQKVEFLVSFYNNEISEKSEIFDDQFSVERPDGSNFTLKIRSTKLEDSAMYFCASSEPGQPNTEAFFGQGTRLTVV.

V usage is TRBV14 and J usage is TRBJ1-5, with TRBD1 as a possible D gene (6 bases). Germline V gene data show CDR1 as SGHDN and CDR2 as FVKESK. CDR3 length: 14 residues. The ends were cut back, 4 bases at V and 6 bases at J, with 13 bases in the middle. Here the CDR3 DNA reads TGTGCCAGCAGCCTTCGAGGGGGGGGTCAGCCCCAGCATTTT. Its translation: CASSLRGGGQPQHF. Using reference TRBV14 and TRBJ1-5 for the parts outside the CDR3, the full variable domain is EAGVTQFPSHSVIEKGQTVTLRCDPISGHDNLYWYRRVMGKEIKFLLHFVKESKQDESGMPNNRFLAERTGGTYSTLKVQPAELEDSGVYFCASSLRGGGQPQHFGDGTRLSIL.

This chain joins TRBV28 and TRBJ2-1, with a weak D call TRBD1 (5 bases). V was pared by 6 bases and J by 6 bases, with 18 bases between. CDR3 length equals 15 residues. Germline CDR1 is MDHEN and CDR2 is SYDVKM. DNA of the CDR3: TGTGCCAGCAGCATCAAATATCGCAGGGCCAATGAGCAGTTCTTC. This encodes CASSIKYRRANEQFF. Full variable domain (rest looked up from reference TRBV28 and TRBJ2-1): DVKVTQSSRYLVKRTGEKVFLECVQDMDHENMFWYRQDPGLGLRLIYFSYDVKMKEKGDIPEGYSVSREKKERFSLILESASTNQTSMYLCASSIKYRRANEQFFGPGTRLTVL.

This clone showed up just a few times. V usage is TRBV2 and J usage is TRBJ2-7; 7 bases are a match to TRBD1. V shed 8 bases and J 3 bases; nucleotides not matched to a gene: 4. From germline, CDR1 is SNHLY and CDR2 FYNNEI. The CDR3 covers 12 residues. CDR3 nucleotides: TGTGCCAGCGGACAGGACCACTACGAGCAGTACTTC. The encoded protein is CASGQDHYEQYF.

V is TRBV5-6 and J is TRBJ2-5, with D possibly being TRBD2 (6 bases). Germline V gene lookup returns CDR1 SGHDT and CDR2 YYEEEE. V gave up 3 bases and J gave up 6 bases, with 15 bases separating them. The CDR3 has 14 amino acids. The CDR3 loop is CASSSLAGRKTQYF. The CDR3 bases are TGTGCCAGCAGCTCATTGGCAGGGAGGAAGACCCAGTACTTC.

This chain links TRBV4-2 with TRBJ2-1; D possibly corresponds to TRBD2 (5 bases). CDR1 is LGHNA and CDR2 is YNFKEQ in the germline V gene. This CDR3 contains 14 residues. Trimming stripped 0 bases from V and 5 bases from J, with 8 bases between. Here the CDR3 DNA reads TGTGCCAGCAGCCAAGATCCGGGAAACAATGAGCAGTTCTTC. It encodes CASSQDPGNNEQFF.

The table lists this clone with a few counts. This chain uses TRBV4-3 with TRBJ2-7; TRBD1 might be the D (6 bases). Germline V gene data show CDR1 as LGHNA and CDR2 as YSLEER. The length of the CDR3 is 17 residues. V shed 5 bases and J shed 4 bases, with 24 bases lying between them. The CDR3 sequence is CASSVYLGAGARYEQYF. The CDR3 bases are TGCGCCAGCAGCGTATATTTGGGGGCTGGAGCTCGGTACGAGCAGTACTTC.

The chain carries TRBV7-9 and TRBJ1-2; 11 positions agree with TRBD1. Losses at the gene ends were 3 bases for V and 7 bases for J; bases not matched to a gene: 7. Germline CDR1 is SEHNR and CDR2 is FQNEAQ (reference sequence). This CDR3 is built from 15 residues. CDR3: CASSLTGTGGVGYTF. The CDR3 nucleotides read TGTGCCAGCAGCTTGACCGGGACAGGGGGTGTTGGCTACACCTTC.

The chain has TRBV3-1 (or the pseudogene TRBV3-2) and TRBJ1-6, with 9 bases matching TRBD1. From germline, CDR1 is LGHDT and CDR2 YNNKEL (reference sequence). V trimming: 4 bases; J trimming: 0 bases; junction bases outside the gene matches: 4. This CDR3 spans 17 amino acids. The CDR3 loop is CASSLRQGGSYNSPLHF. CDR3 bases: TGTGCCAGCAGCCTCCGACAGGGGGGCTCCTATAATTCACCCCTCCACTTT.

The chain combines TRBV4-1 with TRBJ2-1; TRBD2 agrees at 11 bases. The germline V gene encodes CDR1 MGHRA and CDR2 YSYEKL. This CDR3 comprises 17 residues. The V gene end was trimmed by 1 base and the J gene end by 2 bases; junction bases not matched to a gene: 4. The CDR3 DNA follows: TGCGCCAGCAGCCAAGGACTAGCGGGGCCCACCTACAATGAGCAGTTCTTC. Translation: CASSQGLAGPTYNEQFF.

The genes are TRBV30 and TRBJ2-1, with a weak D call TRBD2 (6 bases). The CDR3 runs to 14 residues. V gave up 2 bases and J gave up 2 bases, with 10 bases separating them. The germline V gene has CDR1 GTSNPN and CDR2 SVGIG (reference sequence). The CDR3 reads CAWSFGGTYNEQFF. CDR3 coding DNA: TGTGCCTGGAGTTTTGGGGGGACCTACAATGAGCAGTTCTTC.